A selection of T cell receptor beta chains follows, all from one sample in a study of blood T cell repertoires in COVID-19. Data came from immunoSEQ multiplex PCR; TCRdb stores just in-frame clones and leaves some out. The profile shows approximately 250,000 clones, 70% to 90% of them singletons. Source material: peripheral blood. Receptors originate from a man aged 25 to 40 who had recovered from COVID-19. Both conserved end residues are part of each CDR3. Each record gives: V gene, J gene, CDR3 length, clone size, D gene, CDR3 DNA, CDR3 protein. The D gene is left open where the match is weak. Rows give clone size only sometimes, using once, few, many, or a class for an expanded clone.

V gene: TRBV7-9
J gene: TRBJ2-7
CDR3 length: 15
clone size: NA
D gene: TRBD1
CDR3 DNA: TGTGCCAGCAGCTTACCGGGACAGGGATCCTACGAGCAGTACTTC
CDR3 protein: CASSLPGQGSYEQYF

V gene: TRBV5-8
J gene: TRBJ1-5
CDR3 length: 13
clone size: few
D gene: NA
CDR3 DNA: TGTGCCAGCAGTACGCGGGGCCCTGGACCCCAGCATTTT
CDR3 protein: CASSTRGPGPQHF

V gene: TRBV5-1
J gene: TRBJ1-2
CDR3 length: 13
clone size: NA
D gene: NA
CDR3 DNA: TGCGCCACTGCCCCGGCGGAGATCTATGGCTACACCTTC
CDR3 protein: CATAPAEIYGYTF

V gene: TRBV27
J gene: TRBJ1-2
CDR3 length: 15
clone size: NA
D gene: TRBD1
CDR3 DNA: TGTGCCAGCGCCCGGGGCAGGGGGCTGGACTATGGCTACACCTTC
CDR3 protein: CASARGRGLDYGYTF

V gene: TRBV3-1/TRBV3-2
J gene: TRBJ2-1
CDR3 length: 16
clone size: NA
D gene: TRBD2
CDR3 DNA: TGTGCCAGCAGCCACCTAGCGGGGGGAACATACAATGAGCAGTTCTTC
CDR3 protein: CASSHLAGGTYNEQFF

V gene: TRBV5-1
J gene: TRBJ2-5
CDR3 length: 14
clone size: NA
D gene: NA
CDR3 DNA: TGCGCCAGCATGCTCAAGGGGGCGGGGGAGACCCAGTACTTC
CDR3 protein: CASMLKGAGETQYF

V gene: TRBV18
J gene: TRBJ1-6
CDR3 length: 15
clone size: few
D gene: NA
CDR3 DNA: TGTGCCAGCTCACCACGCGGGCAGGGGTCTTCGGCCCTCCACTTT
CDR3 protein: CASSPRGQGSSALHF

V gene: TRBV6-5
J gene: TRBJ2-3
CDR3 length: 16
clone size: NA
D gene: NA
CDR3 DNA: TGTGCCAGCAGCTACGGGTCGGGCAGGGGAACAGATACGCAGTATTTT
CDR3 protein: CASSYGSGRGTDTQYF

V gene: TRBV6-5
J gene: TRBJ1-5
CDR3 length: 14
clone size: NA
D gene: NA
CDR3 DNA: TGTGCCAGCATAAGTTCAGGGGCTGGCCAGCCCCAGCATTTT
CDR3 protein: CASISSGAGQPQHF

V gene: TRBV4-1
J gene: TRBJ2-3
CDR3 length: 14
clone size: NA
D gene: TRBD1
CDR3 DNA: TGCGCCAGCAGCCGGGGACAGGGAACAGATACGCAGTATTTT
CDR3 protein: CASSRGQGTDTQYF

V gene: TRBV2
J gene: TRBJ2-5
CDR3 length: 15
clone size: NA
D gene: TRBD1
CDR3 DNA: TGTGCCAGCAGGGTGGACAGGGGTTTACAAGAGACCCAGTACTTC
CDR3 protein: CASRVDRGLQETQYF

V gene: TRBV7-9
J gene: TRBJ2-7
CDR3 length: 12
clone size: NA
D gene: TRBD1
CDR3 DNA: TGTGCCAGCGCAGGGGGCGCGTCCGAGCAGTACTTC
CDR3 protein: CASAGGASEQYF

V gene: TRBV27
J gene: TRBJ2-7
CDR3 length: 15
clone size: NA
D gene: NA
CDR3 DNA: TGTGCCAGCAGTTGGGGGGACGGTTCTATCTACGAGCAGTACTTC
CDR3 protein: CASSWGDGSIYEQYF

V gene: TRBV24-1
J gene: TRBJ2-5
CDR3 length: 13
clone size: NA
D gene: NA
CDR3 DNA: TGTGCCACCAGTGATCCCCACAAAGAGACCCAGTACTTC
CDR3 protein: CATSDPHKETQYF

V gene: TRBV11-2
J gene: TRBJ1-1
CDR3 length: 14
clone size: NA
D gene: NA
CDR3 DNA: TGTGCCAGCTGCGTGGACACCGCCAACACTGAAGCTTTCTTT
CDR3 protein: CASCVDTANTEAFF

V gene: TRBV24-1
J gene: TRBJ1-1
CDR3 length: 16
clone size: NA
D gene: NA
CDR3 DNA: TGTGCCACCACACCCTCCGGCGGGGACCTGAACACTGAAGCTTTCTTT
CDR3 protein: CATTPSGGDLNTEAFF

V gene: TRBV5-1
J gene: TRBJ1-4
CDR3 length: 16
clone size: NA
D gene: TRBD1
CDR3 DNA: TGCGCCAGCAGCGCAACCGGGACAGTCCCGAATGAAAAACTGTTTTTT
CDR3 protein: CASSATGTVPNEKLFF

V gene: TRBV6-4
J gene: TRBJ2-5
CDR3 length: 15
clone size: few
D gene: NA
CDR3 DNA: TGTGCCAGCAGCCGCGTTGCAGGGGTAGGCGAGACCCAGTACTTC
CDR3 protein: CASSRVAGVGETQYF

V gene: TRBV5-5
J gene: TRBJ2-7
CDR3 length: 12
clone size: NA
D gene: NA
CDR3 DNA: TGTGCCAGCAGCTTGGATAGTCGCGAGCAGTACTTC
CDR3 protein: CASSLDSREQYF

V gene: TRBV7-7
J gene: TRBJ2-7
CDR3 length: 17
clone size: once
D gene: NA
CDR3 DNA: TGTGCCAGCAGCCCGCTTATCTCACTCTCGGGCTCCTACGAGCAGTACTTC
CDR3 protein: CASSPLISLSGSYEQYF

V gene: TRBV12-3/TRBV12-4
J gene: TRBJ2-5
CDR3 length: 12
clone size: once
D gene: NA
CDR3 DNA: TGTGCCAGCAGTTTCCCCCTAGAGACCCAGTACTTC
CDR3 protein: CASSFPLETQYF

V gene: TRBV12-3/TRBV12-4
J gene: TRBJ2-3
CDR3 length: 10
clone size: NA
D gene: NA
CDR3 DNA: TGTGCCAGGTCGTCCGGGGCGCAGTATTTT
CDR3 protein: CARSSGAQYF

V gene: TRBV30
J gene: TRBJ2-5
CDR3 length: 14
clone size: NA
D gene: NA
CDR3 DNA: TGTGCCTGGAGTGTAGTAGGAGGAGGGGAGACCCAGTACTTC
CDR3 protein: CAWSVVGGGETQYF

V gene: TRBV19
J gene: TRBJ1-4
CDR3 length: 14
clone size: once
D gene: NA
CDR3 DNA: TGTGCCAGTAGTATAAGCGGACAGTTTGAAAAACTGTTTTTT
CDR3 protein: CASSISGQFEKLFF